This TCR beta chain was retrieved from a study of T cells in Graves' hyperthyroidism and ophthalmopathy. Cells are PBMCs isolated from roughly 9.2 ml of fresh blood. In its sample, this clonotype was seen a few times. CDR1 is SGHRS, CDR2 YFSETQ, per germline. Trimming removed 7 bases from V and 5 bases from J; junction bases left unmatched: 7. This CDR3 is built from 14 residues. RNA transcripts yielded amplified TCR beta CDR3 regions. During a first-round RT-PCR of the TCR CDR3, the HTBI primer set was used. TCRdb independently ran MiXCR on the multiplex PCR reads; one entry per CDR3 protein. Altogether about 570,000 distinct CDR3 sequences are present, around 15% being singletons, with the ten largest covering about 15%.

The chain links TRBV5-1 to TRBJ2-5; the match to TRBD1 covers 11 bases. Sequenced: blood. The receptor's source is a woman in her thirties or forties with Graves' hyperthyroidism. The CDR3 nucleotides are TGCGCCAGCTCGGGACAGGGGGTCGCCGAGACCCAGTACTTC. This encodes CASSGQGVAETQYF.